This T cell receptor beta chain appears in the sequencing data of a study of blood T cell repertoires in COVID-19. The table came from immunoSEQ multiplex PCR; TCRdb's copy has only in-frame clones and leaves some out. The table has around 170,000 clones, roughly four fifths seen once. This clone was found a few times. The clonotype comes from a man between 65 and 79 years old who had recovered from COVID-19. Sample: peripheral blood.

This chain's CDR3 is CASSTSPATASNQPQHF. The CDR3, as DNA: TGTGCCAGTAGTACCAGCCCCGCGACAGCCAGCAATCAGCCCCAGCATTTT. This rearrangement joins TRBV19 to TRBJ1-5; maybe TRBD1 (5 bases). Between the trimmed V and J ends, which lost 4 bases and 1 base, there was a span of 17 bases. This CDR3 spans 17 amino acids. In germline, CDR1 is LNHDA, CDR2 SQIVND (reference sequence). The variable domain in full, with the rest retrieved from reference TRBV19 and TRBJ1-5, is DGGITQSPKYLFRKEGQNVTLSCEQNLNHDAMYWYRQDPGQGLRLIYYSQIVNDFQKGDIAEGYSVSREKKESFPLTVTSAQKNPTAFYLCASSTSPATASNQPQHFGDGTRLSIL.